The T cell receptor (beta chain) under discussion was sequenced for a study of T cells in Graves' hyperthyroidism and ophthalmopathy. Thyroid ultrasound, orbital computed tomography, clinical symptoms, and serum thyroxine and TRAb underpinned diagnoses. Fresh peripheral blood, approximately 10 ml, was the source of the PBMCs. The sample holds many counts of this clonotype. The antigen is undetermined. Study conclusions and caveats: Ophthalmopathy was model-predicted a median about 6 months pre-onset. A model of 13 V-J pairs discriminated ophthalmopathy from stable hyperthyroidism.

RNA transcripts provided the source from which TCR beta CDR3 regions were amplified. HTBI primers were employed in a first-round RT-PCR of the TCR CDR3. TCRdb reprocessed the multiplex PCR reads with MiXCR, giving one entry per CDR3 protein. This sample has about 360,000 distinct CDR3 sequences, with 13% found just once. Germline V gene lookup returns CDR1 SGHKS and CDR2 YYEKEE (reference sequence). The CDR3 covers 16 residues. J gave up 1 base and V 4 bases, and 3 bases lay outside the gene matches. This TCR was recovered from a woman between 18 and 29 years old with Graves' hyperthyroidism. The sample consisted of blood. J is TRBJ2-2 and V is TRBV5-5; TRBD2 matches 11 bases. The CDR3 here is CASSPTSGRNTGELFF. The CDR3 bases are TGTGCCAGCAGCCCTACTAGCGGGAGGAACACCGGGGAGCTGTTTTTT. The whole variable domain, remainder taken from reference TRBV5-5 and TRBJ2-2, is DAGVTQSPTHLIKTRGQQVTLRCSPISGHKSVSWYQQVLGQGPQFIFQYYEKEERGRGNFPDRFSARQFPNYSSELNVNALLLGDSALYLCASSPTSGRNTGELFFGEGSRLTVL.